What follows describes a single T cell receptor beta chain. This record belongs to a study of CD8 T cells in Susac syndrome. The controls, all healthy donors, were matched for age and sex. FACS was used to enrich TEMRA cells, whereas the CD8+ and CD4+ T cells were obtained by negative isolation. The V end was cut by 0 bases, the J end by 12 bases, with 9 bases between. Germline V CDR1 and CDR2: SGHTS, YDEGEE. The CDR3 is 11 residues long. Random hexamers primed reverse transcription of about 0.45 to 1 ug RNA. With immunoSEQ multiplex PCR, TCR beta CDR3 was amplified across 54 Vbeta and 13 Jbeta. Each CDR3 protein is one row after TCRdb ran MiXCR on the immunoSEQ multiplex PCR reads. The data show about 120,000 distinct CDR3 sequences, 80% to 95% seen once.

The material sequenced was CD4+ T cells from PBMCs. This TCR was recovered from a human donor in good health. The chain carries TRBV5-8 and TRBJ1-2; the D is unclear. The CDR3, as DNA: TGTGCCAGCAGCTTGGGCGTTTGGAACACCTTC. Translation: CASSLGVWNTF.